These T cell receptor beta chains were read from a single sample in a study of CD8 T cells in ankylosing spondylitis. In TCRdb, the 5' RACE reads were re-called with MiXCR into one record per CDR3 protein. The sample lists some 37,000 distinct CDR3 sequences; over 10% were seen once. The specimen sequenced was synovial fluid, either unsorted or a sorted T cell fraction (not recorded which). The receptors here all came from a male donor with ankylosing spondylitis. The CDR3 runs from the conserved cysteine through the conserved F or W. The D gene is left open where the match is weak. Clone size is given for some rows only: seen once, a few or many times, or a class if the clone is expanded.

TRBV20-1	TRBJ2-3	-	-	CSARIAAGALTDTQYF	TGCAGTGCTAGGATCGCTGCGGGGGCTCTCACAGATACGCAGTATTTT
TRBV12-3/TRBV12-4	TRBJ2-7	-	-	CASSYGETYEQYF	TGTGCCAGCAGTTACGGGGAGACCTACGAGCAGTACTTC
TRBV4-2	TRBJ1-5	many	-	CASSQVTPQGGNQPQHF	TGTGCCAGCAGCCAAGTTACGCCCCAGGGAGGCAATCAGCCCCAGCATTTT
TRBV11-2	TRBJ2-5	-	TRBD1	CASSLGQGLGTQYF	TGTGCCAGCAGCTTAGGACAGGGTTTGGGGACCCAGTACTTC
TRBV4-3	TRBJ1-4	many	TRBD1	CASSQVWGTAGEKLFF	TGCGCCAGCAGCCAAGTTTGGGGGACAGCGGGTGAAAAACTGTTTTTT
TRBV12-3/TRBV12-4	TRBJ1-5	many	-	CASSRGGGNQPQHF	TGTGCCAGCAGCCGTGGAGGGGGCAATCAGCCCCAGCATTTT
TRBV11-3	TRBJ2-3	-	-	CASSFPGEGPDTQYF	TGTGCCAGCAGCTTCCCGGGAGAGGGCCCAGATACGCAGTATTTT
TRBV5-1	TRBJ2-7	-	TRBD1	CASSLVRTGAGEQYF	TGCGCCAGCAGCTTGGTGCGGACAGGGGCGGGCGAGCAGTACTTC
TRBV15	TRBJ2-7	once	-	CATSFDKRGYEQYF	TGTGCCACCAGCTTCGACAAGAGGGGCTACGAGCAGTACTTC
TRBV28	TRBJ1-5	few	-	CASSLEVPLGGNQPQHF	TGTGCCAGCAGTCTCGAAGTCCCTTTAGGTGGCAATCAGCCCCAGCATTTT
TRBV20-1	TRBJ1-5	many	TRBD1	CSARWRDRTTHSNQPQHF	TGCAGTGCTAGATGGCGGGACAGAACAACTCATAGCAATCAGCCCCAGCATTTT
TRBV29-1	TRBJ2-1	many	-	CSAELGLWTYNEQFF	TGCAGCGCCGAACTTGGGCTTTGGACCTACAATGAGCAGTTCTTC
TRBV29-1	TRBJ1-2	-	-	CSVPTENYGYTF	TGCAGCGTCCCGACAGAGAACTATGGCTACACCTTC
TRBV4-3	TRBJ2-2	many	-	CASSPLGSAGPNTGELFF	TGCGCCAGCAGCCCCCTAGGTTCGGCAGGGCCGAACACCGGGGAGCTGTTTTTT
TRBV4-3	TRBJ2-1	many	-	CASSQEWGPYNEQFF	TGCGCCAGCAGCCAAGAGTGGGGCCCCTACAATGAGCAGTTCTTC
TRBV6-1	TRBJ2-1	many	-	CASRTGGFESYNEQFF	TGTGCCAGCAGAACCGGGGGTTTCGAGTCCTACAATGAGCAGTTCTTC
TRBV5-4	TRBJ2-3	once	-	CASRGYHTDTQYF	TGTGCCAGCAGGGGATACCACACAGATACGCAGTATTTT
TRBV7-9	TRBJ2-3	many	-	CASSLVSGDTQYF	TGTGCCAGCAGCTTAGTCAGTGGAGATACGCAGTATTTT
TRBV13	TRBJ2-1	many	-	CASSLWGDSTSNEQFF	TGTGCCAGCAGCTTGTGGGGGGACAGTACGTCTAATGAGCAGTTCTTC
TRBV7-9	TRBJ2-7	many	-	CASSPTESIAPGEQYF	TGTGCCAGCAGCCCAACGGAATCCATAGCTCCTGGCGAGCAGTACTTC
TRBV5-5	TRBJ2-2	-	TRBD2	CASSLGLAGGTNTGELFF	TGTGCCAGCAGCTTGGGGCTAGCGGGGGGGACGAACACCGGGGAGCTGTTTTTT
TRBV6-1	TRBJ2-3	few	-	CASSWRERTDTQYF	TGTGCCAGCAGCTGGAGGGAGAGAACAGATACGCAGTATTTT
TRBV20-1	TRBJ2-2	-	TRBD1	CSASTGKNTGELFF	TGCAGTGCCTCGACAGGGAAGAACACCGGGGAGCTGTTTTTT
TRBV19	TRBJ1-1	many	-	CASTTTYLNTEAFF	TGTGCCAGCACAACGACGTATTTGAACACTGAAGCTTTCTTT
TRBV7-2	TRBJ2-4	many	-	CASSPQGRRAKNIQYF	TGTGCCAGCAGTCCACAGGGTCGGAGGGCCAAAAACATTCAGTACTTC
TRBV28	TRBJ2-3	-	-	CASRTRLVLTTDTQYF	TGTGCCAGCAGAACTCGACTAGTTTTGACCACAGATACGCAGTATTTT
TRBV28	TRBJ2-1	many	-	CASSLIAGDGYNEQFF	TGTGCCAGCAGTTTAATCGCAGGAGACGGGTACAATGAGCAGTTCTTC
TRBV9	TRBJ1-2	many	-	CASSVDHRILYGYTF	TGTGCCAGCAGCGTAGATCACAGGATCCTCTATGGCTACACCTTC
TRBV4-3	TRBJ2-5	few	TRBD1	CASSHDFLTGWQETQYF	TGCGCCAGCAGCCACGATTTTTTGACAGGGTGGCAAGAGACCCAGTACTTC
TRBV11-2	TRBJ2-1	-	-	CASSSRYSWAFYNEQFF	TGTGCCAGCAGCTCACGTTACTCTTGGGCCTTCTACAATGAGCAGTTCTTC
TRBV11-3	TRBJ1-1	-	TRBD1	CASSSGGAEAFF	TGTGCCAGCAGCTCAGGGGGTGCTGAAGCTTTCTTT
TRBV20-1	TRBJ2-2	few	-	CSATQKDVPGELFF	TGCAGTGCCACCCAAAAGGACGTACCCGGGGAGCTGTTTTTT
TRBV2	TRBJ2-4	few	-	CASMTSWGNIQYF	TGTGCCAGCATGACCAGTTGGGGAAACATTCAGTACTTC
TRBV7-2	TRBJ2-7	few	-	CASSLRSQSSYEQYF	TGTGCCAGCAGCCTACGCTCGCAGAGCTCCTACGAGCAGTACTTC
TRBV6-4	TRBJ2-1	many	-	CASSETDRDEQFF	TGTGCCAGCAGCGAAACGGACCGAGATGAGCAGTTCTTC
TRBV9	TRBJ2-3	-	-	CASSYPSRGATDTQYF	TGTGCCAGCAGCTACCCAAGTAGGGGGGCGACAGATACGCAGTATTTT
TRBV6-2/TRBV6-3	TRBJ2-7	few	-	CASSYQGNYEQYF	TGTGCCAGCAGTTACCAGGGTAACTACGAGCAGTACTTC
TRBV13	TRBJ2-7	few	-	CASSLSGSYEQYF	TGTGCCAGCAGCTTATCAGGGTCCTACGAGCAGTACTTC
TRBV28	TRBJ2-7	many	-	CASSLWSGGPYEQYF	TGTGCCAGCAGTTTATGGTCAGGGGGGCCCTACGAGCAGTACTTC
TRBV4-1	TRBJ2-7	few	-	CASSLSSSYEQYF	TGCGCCAGCAGCCTCTCGAGCTCCTACGAGCAGTACTTC
TRBV6-1	TRBJ2-7	few	-	CASSGGDDLYEQYF	TGTGCCAGCAGTGGGGGGGATGATCTCTACGAGCAGTACTTC
TRBV5-5	TRBJ1-2	-	-	CASSLGTVYGYTF	TGTGCCAGCAGCTTGGGGACAGTCTATGGCTACACCTTC